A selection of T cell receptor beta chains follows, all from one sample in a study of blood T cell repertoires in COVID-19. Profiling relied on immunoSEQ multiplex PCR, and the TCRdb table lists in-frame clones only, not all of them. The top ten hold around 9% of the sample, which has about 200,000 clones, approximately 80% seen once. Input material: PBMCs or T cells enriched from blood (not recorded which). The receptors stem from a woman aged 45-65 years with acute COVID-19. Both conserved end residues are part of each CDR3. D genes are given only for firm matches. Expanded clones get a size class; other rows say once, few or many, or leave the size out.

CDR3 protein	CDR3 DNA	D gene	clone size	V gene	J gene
CASSVRDGNNSPLHF	TGTGCCAGCAGCGTGCGGGACGGCAATAATTCACCCCTCCACTTT	.	.	TRBV9	TRBJ1-6
CASGLGTETIGNTIYF	TGTGCTAGTGGTTTGGGGACAGAAACAATTGGAAACACCATATATTTT	.	.	TRBV12-5	TRBJ1-3
CATSDRGQGKNEQYF	TGTGCCACCAGTGACCGGGGACAGGGAAAGAACGAGCAGTACTTC	TRBD1	.	TRBV24-1	TRBJ2-7
CASSGPGLPLGEQYF	TGTGCCAGCAGCGGTCCAGGACTTCCTTTGGGCGAGCAGTACTTC	.	.	TRBV7-2	TRBJ2-7
CASSETRTSGYEQYF	TGTGCCAGCAGTGAAACTCGGACTAGCGGCTACGAGCAGTACTTC	TRBD2	.	TRBV6-1	TRBJ2-7
CATSDGSGGGNYGYTF	TGTGCCACCAGTGATGGTTCAGGGGGCGGAAACTATGGCTACACCTTC	TRBD1	.	TRBV24-1	TRBJ1-2
CATAQTATYNEQFF	TGTGCCACGGCCCAGACAGCCACCTACAATGAGCAGTTCTTC	.	.	TRBV24-1	TRBJ2-1
CASSLSQGTYEQYF	TGTGCCAGCAGTTTATCTCAGGGAACCTACGAGCAGTACTTC	.	.	TRBV28	TRBJ2-7
CSVEASGGAPQYF	TGCAGCGTTGAAGCTAGCGGGGGGGCTCCCCAGTACTTC	TRBD2	.	TRBV29-1	TRBJ2-5
CASSLEVAATYEQYF	TGTGCCAGCAGCTTAGAGGTAGCGGCTACCTACGAGCAGTACTTC	.	.	TRBV7-2	TRBJ2-7
CASSQDDGTGPYGYTF	TGTGCCAGCAGCCAAGATGACGGGACTGGACCCTATGGCTACACCTTC	.	few	TRBV3-1/TRBV3-2	TRBJ1-2
CASRWTSGVQETQYF	TGTGCCAGCAGGTGGACTAGCGGGGTACAAGAGACCCAGTACTTC	TRBD2	.	TRBV2	TRBJ2-5
CATSGGAYSNQPQHF	TGTGCCACCTCAGGAGGGGCTTATAGCAATCAGCCCCAGCATTTT	.	.	TRBV27	TRBJ1-5
CASSSGVTYEQYF	TGTGCCAGCAGTTCGGGGGTCACCTACGAGCAGTACTTC	.	.	TRBV27	TRBJ2-7
CAGSGGGSRNQPQHF	TGTGCCGGCAGTGGAGGAGGGAGTCGCAATCAGCCCCAGCATTTT	.	.	TRBV25-1	TRBJ1-5
CASSLVGFSGANVLTF	TGTGCCAGCAGTTTAGTCGGTTTCTCTGGGGCCAACGTCCTGACTTTC	.	once	TRBV28	TRBJ2-6
CASSHDARGTIQF	TGTGCCAGCAGCCACGACGCCCGCGGGACTATTCAATTC	TRBD2	.	TRBV13	TRBJ2-7
CASSLGTRNYGYTF	TGTGCCAGCAGCTTGGGGACTCGCAACTATGGCTACACCTTC	.	.	TRBV7-9	TRBJ1-2
CASKPGEANNEQFF	TGCGCCAGCAAGCCCGGGGAGGCTAACAATGAGCAGTTCTTC	.	.	TRBV5-1	TRBJ2-1
CASTRQGSNTEAFF	TGTGCCAGCACCAGACAGGGGTCGAACACTGAAGCTTTCTTT	TRBD1	.	TRBV7-9	TRBJ1-1
CASSEDRGWGYGYTF	TGTGCCAGCAGTGAAGACAGGGGTTGGGGCTATGGCTACACCTTC	TRBD1	.	TRBV6-1	TRBJ1-2
CASRIQGRYEKLFF	TGTGCCAGCAGGATCCAGGGTCGGTACGAAAAACTGTTTTTT	.	.	TRBV27	TRBJ1-4
CASSRGLAGAYEQYF	TGTGCCAGCAGCCGGGGACTAGCGGGAGCCTACGAGCAGTACTTC	TRBD2	.	TRBV5-8	TRBJ2-7
CASSSPSGTGNTEAFF	TGTGCCAGTAGCTCCCCCTCCGGGACAGGGAACACTGAAGCTTTCTTT	TRBD1	once	TRBV11-3	TRBJ1-1
CASSDLLRNTGELFF	TGTGCCAGCAGTGATCTGTTGAGGAACACCGGGGAGCTGTTTTTT	.	.	TRBV25-1	TRBJ2-2
CASSGQGALEKLFF	TGTGCCAGCAGTGGACAGGGGGCGTTGGAAAAACTGTTTTTT	TRBD1	.	TRBV2	TRBJ1-4
CASSTGYGTGYTGELFF	TGTGCCAGCAGTACAGGGTACGGGACAGGGTACACCGGGGAGCTGTTTTTT	TRBD1	.	TRBV6-2/TRBV6-3	TRBJ2-2
CASSRGDSGANVLTF	TGTGCCAGCAGCCGGGGGGACTCTGGGGCCAACGTCCTGACTTTC	TRBD2	.	TRBV7-2	TRBJ2-6
CASSLGAVSYEQYF	TGTGCCAGCAGCTTAGGGGCAGTATCCTACGAGCAGTACTTC	.	few	TRBV7-9	TRBJ2-7
CASRPRAPLQPQHF	TGTGCCAGCAGGCCGCGTGCGCCATTACAGCCCCAGCATTTT	.	few	TRBV28	TRBJ1-5
CASSKRQRGLNQNIQYF	TGTGCCAGCAGCAAAAGGCAGCGAGGTCTAAACCAAAACATTCAGTACTTC	.	.	TRBV21-1	TRBJ2-4
CASSPVGGLGNEQFF	TGTGCCAGCAGCCCCGTCGGGGGTTTGGGAAATGAGCAGTTCTTC	.	.	TRBV7-9	TRBJ2-1
CATSRTGRKTDTQYF	TGTGCCACCAGCCGGACAGGGAGGAAGACAGATACGCAGTATTTT	TRBD1	.	TRBV24-1	TRBJ2-3
CSVATGPLDGYTF	TGCAGCGTTGCCACAGGTCCCCTAGATGGCTACACCTTC	.	.	TRBV29-1	TRBJ1-2